The 14 T cell receptor beta chains below were found in one sample sequenced in a study of cytomegalovirus exposure and HLA in healthy donors. The primer mix had 60 Vbeta and 13 Jbeta primers. Sequencing used immunoSEQ multiplex PCR; TCRdb keeps in-frame clones, though not all of them. The sample holds 150,000 to 200,000 clones; more than 75% are singletons and the top ten take about an eighth. Sequencing was performed on PBMCs. These receptors all come from a woman between 35 and 50 years old in good health and CMV-seronegative.

The chain is built from TRBV21-1 and TRBJ2-3; TRBD1 reflects the table's D call only, with no check against the DNA. TRBV21-1 is given as a pseudogene. The CDR3 length is 16 residues. CDR3 bases: TGTGCCAGCAGCAAAGTTTGGGACAGCATCACAGATACGCAGTATTTT. This codes for CASSKVWDSITDTQYF.

This chain joins TRBV7-8 and TRBJ2-3; D possibly corresponds to TRBD1 (5 bases). The V gene lost 1 base and the J gene lost 8 bases, with 16 bases spanning the gap. This CDR3 is 15 amino acids long. Germline lookup yields CDR1 SGHVS and CDR2 FQNEAQ. CDR3 sequence: CASSLGSTTQGTQYF. CDR3 coding DNA: TGTGCCAGCAGCTTAGGGAGTACGACCCAGGGTACGCAGTATTTT.

The CDR3 DNA sequence: TGTGCCAGCAGCACAGGAATGAACACTGAAGCTTTCTTT. Encoded protein: CASSTGMNTEAFF. This chain links TRBV5-4 with TRBJ1-1, with a weak D call TRBD1 (5 bases). From germline, CDR1 is SGHNT and CDR2 YYREEE (reference sequence). Trimming removed 4 bases at V and 0 bases at J, with 7 bases between. This CDR3 has 13 amino acids.

A few counts support this clone. This chain uses TRBV9 with TRBJ2-7, with 7 bases identical to TRBD2. The CDR3 is 13 amino acids. The trim removed 4 bases at V and 6 bases at J, leaving 7 bases unmatched. Germline V CDR1 and CDR2: SGDLS, YYNGEE. CDR3 DNA: TGTGCCAGCAGCAGCGGGATCCTCTCCGAGCAGTACTTC. Amino acid sequence: CASSSGILSEQYF. Together with reference TRBV9 and TRBJ2-7, the CDR3 gives the full variable domain: DSGVTQTPKHLITATGQRVTLRCSPRSGDLSVYWYQQSLDQGLQFLIQYYNGEERAKGNILERFSAQQFPDLHSELNLSSLELGDSALYFCASSSGILSEQYFGPGTRLTVT.

The chain employs TRBV6-5 and TRBJ2-3, with 10 bases aligning to TRBD1. The ends lost 0 bases at V and 9 bases at J; junction bases unmatched: 0. The CDR3 is made up of 13 amino acids. Germline values: CDR1 MNHEY, CDR2 SVGAGI. CDR3 bases: TGTGCCAGCAGTTACTCGGACAGGGGGACGCAGTATTTT. Its protein product is CASSYSDRGTQYF.

This clone was counted once. The chain carries TRBV18 and TRBJ1-1; 7 bases are shared with TRBD1. The J segment lost 2 bases and the V segment lost 4 bases, leaving 7 bases of the junction unmatched. This CDR3 is 15 amino acids long. Germline assignment: CDR1 KGHSH and CDR2 LQKENI. This CDR3 reads CASSQQGSQNTEAFF. CDR3 nucleotides: TGTGCCAGCTCACAACAGGGGAGCCAAAACACTGAAGCTTTCTTT.

Details on this clone: The junction and the germline gene differ at one end; a read error may be behind it. The rearrangement uses TRBV7-8 and TRBJ2-2; TRBD2 aligns across 8 bases. The germline gives CDR1 SGHVS, CDR2 FQNEAQ. The CDR3 is made up of 16 amino acids. The CDR3 nucleotides read TGTGCCAGCATCTTAAACGGGGGGGCGAACACCGGGGAGCTGTTTTTT. Translating it yields CASILNGGANTGELFF.

The chain carries TRBV6-1 and TRBJ2-1, with TRBD1 matching 8 bases. V dropped 8 bases and J dropped 4; count of bases not matched to a gene: 4. Germline assignment: CDR1 MNHNS and CDR2 SASEGT. The CDR3 consists of 13 residues. The CDR3 reads CASGQGQYNEQFF. The CDR3 DNA sequence: TGTGCCAGCGGACAGGGCCAGTACAATGAGCAGTTCTTC.

The chain couples TRBV7-9 to TRBJ2-5; D may be TRBD2 (5 bases). CDR3 length equals 14 residues. The germline CDR1 and CDR2 sequences are SEHNR and FQNEAQ (reference sequence). Trimming pared 7 bases from V and 1 base from J, leaving 13 bases between. This chain's CDR3 is CASTIASGQETQYF. The CDR3 region has the DNA TGTGCCAGCACCATAGCGTCAGGCCAAGAGACCCAGTACTTC.

The rearrangement joins TRBV11-1 to TRBJ1-6; 7 positions agree with TRBD1. This CDR3 comprises 13 residues. Per the germline V gene, CDR1 is SGHAT and CDR2 is FQDESV (reference sequence). Losses at the gene ends were 4 bases for V and 9 bases for J; bases not matched to a gene: 3. CDR3 sequence reads: CASSSQGGSPLHF. CDR3 nucleotides: TGTGCCAGCAGCTCTCAGGGGGGTTCACCCCTCCACTTT.

CDR3 amino acids: CASSPLAISGLGTGELFF. For the CDR3, the DNA is TGTGCCAGCAGCCCATTGGCCATTAGCGGGCTTGGCACCGGGGAGCTGTTTTTT. The chain has TRBV7-7 and TRBJ2-2, with 7 bases matching TRBD2. The CDR3 loop spans 18 amino acids. From germline, CDR1 is SSHAT and CDR2 FNYEAQ (reference sequence). The J segment lost 4 bases and the V segment lost 5 bases, leaving 16 bases of the junction unmatched.

The chain combines TRBV7-2 with TRBJ2-5; 8 bases agree with TRBD2. Per the germline V gene, CDR1 is SGHTA and CDR2 is FQGNSA. J lost 5 bases, V lost 5 bases, and 19 bases had no gene match. CDR3 size: 18 residues. As DNA, the CDR3 is TGTGCCAGCAGCGCCCGAGCTAGCGGGCAGCCCCTCTCCGAGACCCAGTACTTC. Amino acids: CASSARASGQPLSETQYF. The full variable domain, in which reference TRBV7-2 and TRBJ2-5 provide the parts outside the CDR3, is GAGVSQSPSNKVTEKGKDVELRCDPISGHTALYWYRQSLGQGLEFLIYFQGNSAPDKSGLPSDRFSAERTGGSVSTLTIQRTQQEDSAVYLCASSARASGQPLSETQYFGPGTRLLVL.

This clone has more than one count but fewer than ten. J is TRBJ2-3 and V is TRBV4-1; possibly TRBD2 for D (5 bases). The CDR3 loop spans 16 amino acids. Trimming removed 0 bases from V and 8 bases from J, with 18 bases in between. Germline V gene data show CDR1 as MGHRA and CDR2 as YSYEKL. The CDR3 reads CASSQDRGIEVGTQYF. CDR3 DNA sequence: TGCGCCAGCAGCCAAGATCGGGGTATCGAGGTTGGTACGCAGTATTTT.

The chain couples TRBV5-1 to TRBJ1-1, with a weak D call TRBD1 (5 bases). The CDR3 runs 14 residues. Germline-derived CDR1 and CDR2 are SGHRS and YFSETQ. V was trimmed by 3 bases and J by 4 bases, leaving 13 bases between them. CDR3: CASSSQAVGTEAFF. The CDR3 DNA is TGCGCCAGCAGCTCACAGGCCGTGGGCACTGAAGCTTTCTTT.